These 20 T cell receptor beta chains came from one sample sequenced in a study of shared clonotypes between healthy human individuals. The method was immunoSEQ multiplex PCR; TCRdb's version includes in-frame clones alone and lacks a portion of them. The sample lists about 480,000 clones; about 80% were seen once. The specimen was PBMCs. These receptors were obtained from a woman between 40 and 55 years old in good health. Some clones in this sample may be carry-over from other donors' samples.

The rearrangement joins TRBV2 to TRBJ2-1; D remains ambiguous. Deletions cut 2 bases from V and 2 bases from J, with 13 bases between. CDR1 SNHLY and CDR2 FYNNEI come from the germline V gene. This CDR3 has 16 residues. CDR3 sequence (DNA): TGTGCCAGCAGTGAATTCGGGCACCTAACCTACAATGAGCAGTTCTTC. This translates into CASSEFGHLTYNEQFF.

This chain links TRBV30 with TRBJ2-5, with 10 positions matching TRBD1. With the DNA end fitting TRBJ2-7 better, the J assignment may be wrong. The CDR3 has 15 amino acids. Looked up from germline, CDR1 is GTSNPN and CDR2 is SVGIG (reference sequence). CDR3: CAWSGPGTGDNEQYF. The CDR3 DNA follows: TGTGCCTGGAGTGGCCCCGGGACAGGGGATAACGAGCAGTACTTC.

V and J are TRBV11-2 and TRBJ1-2; D ambiguous. Germline V gene data show CDR1 as SGHAT and CDR2 as FQNNGV. The V and J ends lost 5 bases and 2 bases respectively, with 27 bases between them. The CDR3 is made up of 19 amino acids. The chain's CDR3 is CASSLNAGYIPTQNYGYTF. The CDR3 bases are TGTGCCAGCAGCCTAAACGCGGGTTACATCCCCACACAAAACTATGGCTACACCTTC.

This clone was observed a handful of times. This chain links TRBV29-1 with TRBJ1-1; no definite D call. The germline gives CDR1 SQVTM, CDR2 ANQGSEA. Trimming left V 7 bases short and J 5 bases short, with 14 bases between. This CDR3 is 12 amino acids long. The chain's CDR3 is CSALWRETEAFF. For the CDR3, the DNA is TGCAGCGCCTTGTGGCGGGAGACTGAAGCTTTCTTT.

The rearrangement links TRBV5-1 to TRBJ2-7, with TRBD2 matching 7 bases. The CDR3 runs to 13 residues. Germline values: CDR1 SGHRS, CDR2 YFSETQ. The junction had 3 bases not matched to a gene; V was cut back by 4 bases and J by 2 bases. For the CDR3, the DNA is TGCGCCAGCAGCCCCGGACTAGCCTACGAGCAGTACTTC. This translates into CASSPGLAYEQYF.

This clone was recorded once. The V and J genes are TRBV5-1 and TRBJ1-1; D is ambiguous. Trimming left V 0 bases short and J 0 bases short, with 12 bases between. The CDR3 has 16 residues. The germline gives CDR1 SGHRS, CDR2 YFSETQ. This CDR3 is CASSLGGLGMNTEAFF. For the CDR3, the DNA is TGCGCCAGCAGCTTGGGAGGGTTGGGAATGAACACTGAAGCTTTCTTT.

J is TRBJ2-7 and V is TRBV27; D is tentatively TRBD1 or TRBD2 (5 bases each). This CDR3 spans 12 amino acids. CDR1 and CDR2 from the germline V gene are MNHEY and SMNVEV (reference sequence). The V gene lost 3 bases and the J gene lost 7 bases, with 10 bases spanning the gap. The DNA of the CDR3 is TGTGCCAGCAGTTTCCCCGGGGCGGAGCAGTACTTC. Amino acids: CASSFPGAEQYF.

This clone has just one count. The chain couples TRBV9 to TRBJ1-4, with 8 nucleotides matching TRBD1. V was pared by 4 bases and J by 3 bases, with 5 bases of the junction left unmatched. This CDR3 contains 15 residues. Germline CDR1 is SGDLS and CDR2 is YYNGEE. The CDR3 loop is CASSPGTGANEKLFF. CDR3 nucleotides: TGTGCCAGCAGCCCAGGGACAGGCGCTAATGAAAAACTGTTTTTT.

The chain couples TRBV5-1 to TRBJ1-4, with D unresolved. Germline V lookup: CDR1 SGHRS, CDR2 YFSETQ. The CDR3 is 13 amino acids. Deletions cut 3 bases from V and 3 bases from J, with 6 bases between. The CDR3 loop reads CASSYGPNEKLFF. The CDR3 nucleotides read TGCGCCAGCAGCTACGGACCTAATGAAAAACTGTTTTTT. Full variable domain (rest looked up from reference TRBV5-1 and TRBJ1-4): KAGVTQTPRYLIKTRGQQVTLSCSPISGHRSVSWYQQTPGQGLQFLFEYFSETQRNKGNFPGRFSGRQFSNSRSEMNVSTLELGDSALYLCASSYGPNEKLFFGSGTQLSVL.

Only a few counts were recorded for this clone. The V gene is TRBV5-1, the J gene TRBJ2-2; 8 positions agree with TRBD2. Per germline, CDR1 SGHRS and CDR2 YFSETQ. The CDR3 runs 17 residues. The V gene end was trimmed by 0 bases and the J gene end by 1 base; junction bases not matched to a gene: 5. The CDR3 here is CASSLAPTSVNTGELFF. The CDR3 nucleotides read TGCGCCAGCAGCTTGGCCCCGACTAGCGTGAACACCGGGGAGCTGTTTTTT.

J is TRBJ1-4 and V is TRBV7-8; 8 bases map to TRBD1. From germline, CDR1 is SGHVS and CDR2 FQNEAQ. The CDR3 loop spans 15 amino acids. V shed 4 bases and J 14 bases; nucleotides not matched to a gene: 15. The CDR3 loop is CASSSRTGYSSRLFF. The CDR3 bases are TGTGCCAGCAGCTCCCGGACAGGGTACTCATCTCGGCTGTTTTTT.

A single count supports this clone. The rearrangement joins TRBV7-2 to TRBJ2-3, with D maybe TRBD2 (5 bases). Germline CDR1 is SGHTA and CDR2 is FQGNSA. The CDR3 loop spans 16 amino acids. V was pared by 5 bases and J by 0 bases, with 15 bases between. The CDR3 is CASSHGGAVSTDTQYF. As DNA, the CDR3 is TGTGCCAGCAGCCACGGAGGAGCGGTTAGCACAGATACGCAGTATTTT.

V is TRBV27 and J is TRBJ1-4; D might be TRBD1 (5 bases). This CDR3 has 11 residues. V lost 6 bases and J 8 bases, leaving 7 bases between the germline ends. The germline V gene has CDR1 MNHEY and CDR2 SMNVEV (reference sequence). The CDR3 loop is CASSGDEKLFF. The CDR3, as DNA: TGTGCCAGCAGCGGGGACGAAAAACTGTTTTTT.

This clone is a singleton in its sample. Other nucleotide sequences from this sample produce the same CDR3. The V and J genes are TRBV18 and TRBJ2-5; D assignment may be TRBD1 or TRBD2 (5 bases each). The length of the CDR3 is 13 residues. Germline V lookup: CDR1 KGHSH, CDR2 LQKENI. Trimming stripped 2 bases from V and 5 bases from J, with 9 bases between. The CDR3 coding sequence is TGTGCCAGCTCACCATCGGGGCTGGAGACCCAGTACTTC. The encoded protein is CASSPSGLETQYF.

V and J are TRBV5-4 and TRBJ2-1; D gene ambiguous. There are 16 residues in the CDR3. Trimming cost V 0 bases and J 6 bases, with 16 bases left between them. Germline CDR1 and CDR2: SGHNT and YYREEE (reference sequence). CDR3 DNA sequence: TGTGCCAGCAGCTTGGAGGCCGACATCGGTACCAATGAGCAGTTCTTC. Its translation: CASSLEADIGTNEQFF.

This sequence joins TRBV7-6 and TRBJ2-1; 7 bases are a match to TRBD1. This CDR3 is 15 amino acids long. J lost 10 bases, V lost 1 base, and 10 bases had no gene match. Germline V CDR1 and CDR2: SGHVS, FNYEAQ. The CDR3 DNA is TGTGCCAGCAGCTTAGGGCCCCCCTACAGGGGCGAGCAGTTCTTC. It codes for CASSLGPPYRGEQFF.

The chain couples TRBV5-1 to TRBJ1-4; D is unclear. Trimming removed 7 bases at V and 3 bases at J, with 13 bases between. CDR3 length equals 14 residues. Looked up from germline, CDR1 is SGHRS and CDR2 is YFSETQ. The CDR3 reads CASSREGSNEKLFF. CDR3 DNA: TGCGCCAGCTCTCGGGAGGGATCTAATGAAAAACTGTTTTTT.

CDR3 amino acids: CASSLGPIQNTEAFF. The CDR3 DNA sequence: TGTGCCAGCAGCTTAGGTCCGATTCAGAACACTGAAGCTTTCTTT. The chain recombines TRBV7-2 with TRBJ1-1; no clear D. Germline V CDR1 and CDR2: SGHTA, FQGNSA. The CDR3 extends over 15 amino acids. Between the trimmed V and J ends, which lost 1 base and 1 base, there was a span of 10 bases.

This chain connects TRBV21-1 to TRBJ2-2; whether TRBD1, the table's D call, matches the DNA was not checked. TRBV21-1 is a documented pseudogene. The CDR3 contains 15 residues. CDR3 DNA: TGTGCCAGCAGGCCGGGACAGGGTCGACCCGGGGAGCTGTTTTTT. Amino acids: CASRPGQGRPGELFF.

This clone was seen repeatedly, ten times or more. This chain links TRBV14 with TRBJ2-7; 9 positions agree with TRBD1. V trimming: 9 bases; J trimming: 4 bases; junction bases outside the gene matches: 7. The CDR3 runs to 13 residues. Germline CDR1 reads SGHDN; CDR2 reads FVKESK. The CDR3, as DNA: TGTGCCAGTAAGAGGACAGGGGAGTACGAGCAGTACTTC. Translating gives CASKRTGEYEQYF.